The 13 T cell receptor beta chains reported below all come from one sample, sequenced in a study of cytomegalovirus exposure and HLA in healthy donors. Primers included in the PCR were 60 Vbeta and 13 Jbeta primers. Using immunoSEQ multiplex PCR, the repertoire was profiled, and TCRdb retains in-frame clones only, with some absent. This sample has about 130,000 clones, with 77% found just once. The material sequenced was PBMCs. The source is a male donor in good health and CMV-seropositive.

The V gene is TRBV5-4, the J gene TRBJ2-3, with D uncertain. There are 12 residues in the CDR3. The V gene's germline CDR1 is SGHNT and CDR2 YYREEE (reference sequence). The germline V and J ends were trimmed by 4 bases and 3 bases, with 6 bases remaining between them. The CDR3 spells CASSLITDTQYF. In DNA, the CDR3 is TGTGCCAGCAGCCTTATTACAGATACGCAGTATTTT.

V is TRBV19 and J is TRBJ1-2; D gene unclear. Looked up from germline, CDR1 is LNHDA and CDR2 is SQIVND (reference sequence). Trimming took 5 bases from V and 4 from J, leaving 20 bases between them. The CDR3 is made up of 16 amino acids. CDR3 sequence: CASSDSGATARYGYTF. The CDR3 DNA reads TGTGCCAGTAGTGATTCGGGTGCAACGGCGCGCTATGGCTACACCTTC. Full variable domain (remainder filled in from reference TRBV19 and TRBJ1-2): DGGITQSPKYLFRKEGQNVTLSCEQNLNHDAMYWYRQDPGQGLRLIYYSQIVNDFQKGDIAEGYSVSREKKESFPLTVTSAQKNPTAFYLCASSDSGATARYGYTFGSGTRLTVV.

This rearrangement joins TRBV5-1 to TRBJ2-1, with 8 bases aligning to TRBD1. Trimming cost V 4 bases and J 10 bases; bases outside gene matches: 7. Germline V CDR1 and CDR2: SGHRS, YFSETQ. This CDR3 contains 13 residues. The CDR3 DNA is TGCGCCAGCAGCCCCGGACAGGGACGGGAGCAGTTCTTC. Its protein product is CASSPGQGREQFF. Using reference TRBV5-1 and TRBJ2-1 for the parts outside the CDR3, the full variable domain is KAGVTQTPRYLIKTRGQQVTLSCSPISGHRSVSWYQQTPGQGLQFLFEYFSETQRNKGNFPGRFSGRQFSNSRSEMNVSTLELGDSALYLCASSPGQGREQFFGPGTRLTVL.

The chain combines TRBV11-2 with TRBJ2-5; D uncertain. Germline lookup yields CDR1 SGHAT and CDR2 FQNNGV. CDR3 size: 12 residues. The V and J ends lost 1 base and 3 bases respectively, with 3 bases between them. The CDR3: CASSLVEETQYF. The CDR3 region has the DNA TGTGCCAGCAGCTTAGTCGAAGAGACCCAGTACTTC.

CDR3 in amino acids: CASRTSGNTIYF. The CDR3 DNA reads as TGTGCCAGCAGGACATCTGGAAACACCATATATTTT. The chain is built from TRBV28 and TRBJ2-2; the D is unclear. The J call is in doubt because the DNA end fits TRBJ1-3 better. Germline values: CDR1 MDHEN, CDR2 SYDVKM. This CDR3 is built from 12 residues.

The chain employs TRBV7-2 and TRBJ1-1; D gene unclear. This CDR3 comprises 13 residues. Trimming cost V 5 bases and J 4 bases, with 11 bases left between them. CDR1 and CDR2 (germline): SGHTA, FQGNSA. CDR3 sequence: CASSLRSRTEAFF. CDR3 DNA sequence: TGTGCCAGCAGCCTAAGAAGTCGCACTGAAGCTTTCTTT.

DNA of the CDR3: TGCGCCAGCTCCCCCGTGGTAGGGACTCAAGCTTTCTTT. It yields the protein CASSPVVGTQAFF. J is TRBJ1-1 and V is TRBV5-1; possibly TRBD1 for D (5 bases). Between the trimmed V and J ends, which lost 7 bases and 9 bases, there was a span of 19 bases. The CDR3 is 13 amino acids. Germline lookup yields CDR1 SGHRS and CDR2 YFSETQ.

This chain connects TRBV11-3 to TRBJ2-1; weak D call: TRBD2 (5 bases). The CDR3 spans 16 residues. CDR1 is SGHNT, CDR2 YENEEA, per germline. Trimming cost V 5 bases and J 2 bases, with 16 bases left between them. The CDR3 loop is CASSLMTKPTYNEQFF. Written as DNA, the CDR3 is TGTGCCAGCAGCCTGATGACTAAACCGACCTACAATGAGCAGTTCTTC.

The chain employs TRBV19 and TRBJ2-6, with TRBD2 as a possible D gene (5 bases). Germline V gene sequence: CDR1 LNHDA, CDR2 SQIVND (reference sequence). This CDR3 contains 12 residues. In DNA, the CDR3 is TGTGCAGGGAGAAGTGCGGCCAACGTCCTGACTTTC. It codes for CAGRSAANVLTF.

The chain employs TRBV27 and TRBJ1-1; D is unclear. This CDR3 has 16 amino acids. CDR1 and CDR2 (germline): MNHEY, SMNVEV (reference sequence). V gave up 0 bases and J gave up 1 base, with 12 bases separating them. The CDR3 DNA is TGTGCCAGCAGTTTATCGCGCGCCAGAGGGAACACTGAAGCTTTCTTT. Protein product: CASSLSRARGNTEAFF.

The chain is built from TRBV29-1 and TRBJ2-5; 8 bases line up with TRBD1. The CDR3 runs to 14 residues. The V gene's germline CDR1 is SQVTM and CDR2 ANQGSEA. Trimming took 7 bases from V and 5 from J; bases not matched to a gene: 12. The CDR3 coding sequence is TGCAGCGCCACACCCGGACAGGGAACGGAGACCCAGTACTTC. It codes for CSATPGQGTETQYF.

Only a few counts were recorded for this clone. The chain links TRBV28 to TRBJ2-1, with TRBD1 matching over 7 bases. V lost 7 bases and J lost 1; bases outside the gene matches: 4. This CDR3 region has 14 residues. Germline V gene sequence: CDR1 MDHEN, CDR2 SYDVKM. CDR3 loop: CASTGQQSYNEQFF. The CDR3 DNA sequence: TGTGCCAGCACGGGACAGCAATCCTACAATGAGCAGTTCTTC.

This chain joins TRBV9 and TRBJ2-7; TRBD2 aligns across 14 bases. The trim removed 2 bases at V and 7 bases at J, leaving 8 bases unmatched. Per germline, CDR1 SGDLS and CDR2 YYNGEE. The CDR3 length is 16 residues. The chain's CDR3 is CASSVTGTSGSGEQYF. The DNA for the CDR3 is TGTGCCAGCAGCGTCACCGGGACTAGCGGGAGTGGAGAGCAGTACTTC.